Given below is one T cell receptor (beta chain) in context. The germline V gene encodes CDR1 SGHRS and CDR2 YFSETQ. CDR3 length equals 13 residues. Trimming at V came to 8 bases and at J to 5 bases, leaving 8 bases not matched to a gene. This record comes from a study of blood T cell repertoires in COVID-19. Study-wide context: Donors in the United States, Italy and Spain gave samples during acute or convalescent COVID-19. PBMCs, B-cell-depleted T cells, or T cells provided the cDNA or gDNA that made up the material.

Per the study methods: For nucleated cells, counts were estimated from reference gene primer amplification. TCRdb's table, derived via immunoSEQ multiplex PCR, lists solely in-frame clones and lacks some. V, J and clone size reflect that table, while D and trimming were determined from the DNA. Of 100,000 to 120,000 clones listed, around 68% are singletons. This clonotype originated in a woman aged 60-75 years with acute or convalescent COVID-19. Material for sequencing was peripheral blood. The chain joins TRBV5-1 to TRBJ2-5, with TRBD1 matching over 8 bases. CDR3 bases: TGCGCCAGTAGCGGACAGGGTTTGGAGACCCAGTACTTC. Its protein product is CASSGQGLETQYF.